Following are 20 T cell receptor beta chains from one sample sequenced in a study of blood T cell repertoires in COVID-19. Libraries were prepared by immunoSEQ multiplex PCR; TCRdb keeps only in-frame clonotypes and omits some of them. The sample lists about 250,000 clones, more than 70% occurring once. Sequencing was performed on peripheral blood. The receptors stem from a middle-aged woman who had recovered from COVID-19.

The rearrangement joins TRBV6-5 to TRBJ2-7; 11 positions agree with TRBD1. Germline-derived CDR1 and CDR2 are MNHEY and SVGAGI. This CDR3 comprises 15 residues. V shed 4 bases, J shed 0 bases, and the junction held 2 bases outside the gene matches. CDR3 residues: CASSWTGGASYEQYF. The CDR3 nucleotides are TGTGCCAGCAGTTGGACAGGGGGCGCCTCCTACGAGCAGTACTTC.

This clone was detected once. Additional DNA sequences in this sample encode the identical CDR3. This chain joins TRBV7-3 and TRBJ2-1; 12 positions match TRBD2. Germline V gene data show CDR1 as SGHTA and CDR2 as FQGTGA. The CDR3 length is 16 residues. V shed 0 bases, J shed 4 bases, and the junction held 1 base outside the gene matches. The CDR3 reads CASSLTGTSGYNEQFF. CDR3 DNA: TGTGCCAGCAGCTTAACAGGGACTAGCGGGTACAATGAGCAGTTCTTC.

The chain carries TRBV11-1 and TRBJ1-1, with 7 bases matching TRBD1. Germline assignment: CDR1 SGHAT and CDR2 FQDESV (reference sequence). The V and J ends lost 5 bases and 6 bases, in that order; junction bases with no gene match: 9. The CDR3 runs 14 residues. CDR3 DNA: TGTGCCAGCAGCCGCGACAGGGCCTTGGCTGAAGCTTTCTTT. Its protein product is CASSRDRALAEAFF.

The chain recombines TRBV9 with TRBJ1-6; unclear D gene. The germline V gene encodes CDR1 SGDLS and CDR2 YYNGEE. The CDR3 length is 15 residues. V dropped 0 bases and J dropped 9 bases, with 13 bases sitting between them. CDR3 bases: TGTGCCAGCAGCGTAGAAGCGGGCAGCGCTTCACCCCTCCACTTT. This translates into CASSVEAGSASPLHF.

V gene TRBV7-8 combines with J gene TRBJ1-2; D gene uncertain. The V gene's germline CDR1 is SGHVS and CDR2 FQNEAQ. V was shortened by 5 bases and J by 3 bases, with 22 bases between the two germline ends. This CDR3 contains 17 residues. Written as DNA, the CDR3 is TGTGCCAGCAGCGCCCACCCCCGAGGGCCTCAGGACTATGGCTACACCTTC. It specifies CASSAHPRGPQDYGYTF.

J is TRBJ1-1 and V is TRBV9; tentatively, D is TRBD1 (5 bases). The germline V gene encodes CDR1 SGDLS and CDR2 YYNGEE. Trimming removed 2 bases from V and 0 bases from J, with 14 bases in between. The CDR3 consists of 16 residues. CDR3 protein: CASSVGQGGMNTEAFF. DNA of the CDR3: TGTGCCAGCAGCGTCGGGCAGGGCGGGATGAACACTGAAGCTTTCTTT.

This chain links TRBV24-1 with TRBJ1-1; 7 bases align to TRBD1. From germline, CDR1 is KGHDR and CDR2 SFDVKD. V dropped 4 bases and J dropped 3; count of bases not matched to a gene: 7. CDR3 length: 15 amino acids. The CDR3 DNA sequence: TGTGCCACCAGTGACGCGACAGGGCTGGACACTGAAGCTTTCTTT. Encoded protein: CATSDATGLDTEAFF.

The CDR3 protein is CASSAWTGSEQYF. The CDR3 DNA sequence: TGTGCCAGCAGCGCATGGACAGGATCCGAGCAGTACTTC. The chain carries TRBV9 and TRBJ2-7, with 7 bases aligning to TRBD1. The CDR3 extends over 13 amino acids. The germline CDR1 and CDR2 sequences are SGDLS and YYNGEE. V gave up 3 bases and J gave up 6 bases; unmatched junction bases: 6.

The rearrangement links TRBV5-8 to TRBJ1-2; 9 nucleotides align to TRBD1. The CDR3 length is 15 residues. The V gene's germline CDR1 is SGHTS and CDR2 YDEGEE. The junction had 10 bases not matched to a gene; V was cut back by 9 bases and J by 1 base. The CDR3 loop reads CATAGTGLHNYGYTF. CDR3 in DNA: TGTGCCACCGCCGGGACAGGGCTCCATAACTATGGCTACACCTTC.

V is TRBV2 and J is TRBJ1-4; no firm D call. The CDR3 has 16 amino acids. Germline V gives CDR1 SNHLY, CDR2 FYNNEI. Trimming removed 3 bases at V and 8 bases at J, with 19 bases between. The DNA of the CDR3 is TGTGCCAGCAGTGATCGGTGGACTTCCTTCGGGGAAAAACTGTTTTTT. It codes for CASSDRWTSFGEKLFF.

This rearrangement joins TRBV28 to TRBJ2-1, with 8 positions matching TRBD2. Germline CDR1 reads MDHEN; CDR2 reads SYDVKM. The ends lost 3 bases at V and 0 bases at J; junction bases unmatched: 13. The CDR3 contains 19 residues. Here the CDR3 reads CASSFRRMRGASSYNEQFF. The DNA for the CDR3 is TGTGCCAGCAGTTTTAGGCGAATGCGGGGGGCGAGCTCCTACAATGAGCAGTTCTTC.

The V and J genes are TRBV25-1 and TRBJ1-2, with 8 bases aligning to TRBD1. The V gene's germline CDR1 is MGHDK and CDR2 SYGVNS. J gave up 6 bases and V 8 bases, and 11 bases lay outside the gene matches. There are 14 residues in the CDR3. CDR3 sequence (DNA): TGTGCCAGCGGACAGGGAGTAGGGTTAAATGGCTACACCTTC. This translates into CASGQGVGLNGYTF.

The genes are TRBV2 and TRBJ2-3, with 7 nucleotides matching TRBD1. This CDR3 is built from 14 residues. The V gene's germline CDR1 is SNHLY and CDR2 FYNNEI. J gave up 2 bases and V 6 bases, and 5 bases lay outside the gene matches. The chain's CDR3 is CASSVQGPTDTQYF. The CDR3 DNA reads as TGTGCCAGCAGCGTACAGGGGCCCACAGATACGCAGTATTTT.

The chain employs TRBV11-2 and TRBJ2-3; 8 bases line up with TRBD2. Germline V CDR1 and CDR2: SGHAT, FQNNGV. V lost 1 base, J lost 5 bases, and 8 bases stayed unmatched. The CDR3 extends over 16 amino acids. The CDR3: CASSLVRYGGEDTQYF. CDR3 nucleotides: TGTGCCAGCAGCTTAGTCCGTTACGGGGGGGAAGATACGCAGTATTTT.

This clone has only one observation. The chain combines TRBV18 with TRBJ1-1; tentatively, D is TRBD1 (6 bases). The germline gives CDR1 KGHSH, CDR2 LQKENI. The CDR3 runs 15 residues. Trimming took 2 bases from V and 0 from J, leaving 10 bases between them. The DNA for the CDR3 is TGTGCCAGCTCACCATGGGACAACCTGAACACTGAAGCTTTCTTT. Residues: CASSPWDNLNTEAFF.

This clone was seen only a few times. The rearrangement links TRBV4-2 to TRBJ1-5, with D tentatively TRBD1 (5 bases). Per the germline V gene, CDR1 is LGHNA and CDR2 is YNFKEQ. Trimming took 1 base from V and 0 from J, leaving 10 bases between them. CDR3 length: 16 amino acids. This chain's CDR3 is CASSQGGGTSNQPQHF. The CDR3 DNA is TGTGCCAGCAGCCAAGGCGGGGGAACTAGCAATCAGCCCCAGCATTTT.

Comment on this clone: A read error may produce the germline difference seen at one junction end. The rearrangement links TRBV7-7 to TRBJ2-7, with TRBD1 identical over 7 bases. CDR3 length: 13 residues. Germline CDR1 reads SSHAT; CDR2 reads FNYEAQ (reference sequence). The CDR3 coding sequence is TGTGCTAGCAGCTCCTCAGGGGGCTACGAGCAGTACTTC. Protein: CASSSSGGYEQYF.

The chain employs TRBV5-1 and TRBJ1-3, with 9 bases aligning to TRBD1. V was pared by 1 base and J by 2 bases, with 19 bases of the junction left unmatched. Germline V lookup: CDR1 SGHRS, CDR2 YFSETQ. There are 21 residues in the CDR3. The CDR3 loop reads CASSLYSQGTGTFSTGNTIYF. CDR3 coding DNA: TGCGCCAGCAGCTTGTATAGTCAAGGGACAGGGACTTTTTCTACTGGAAACACCATATATTTT.

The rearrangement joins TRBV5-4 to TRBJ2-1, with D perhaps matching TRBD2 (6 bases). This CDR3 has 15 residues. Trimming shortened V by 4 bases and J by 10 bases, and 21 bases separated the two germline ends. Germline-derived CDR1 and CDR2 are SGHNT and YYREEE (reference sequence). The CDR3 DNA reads TGTGCCAGCAGCACGCCGGGACTTCAAAACCCCGAGCAGTTCTTC. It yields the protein CASSTPGLQNPEQFF.

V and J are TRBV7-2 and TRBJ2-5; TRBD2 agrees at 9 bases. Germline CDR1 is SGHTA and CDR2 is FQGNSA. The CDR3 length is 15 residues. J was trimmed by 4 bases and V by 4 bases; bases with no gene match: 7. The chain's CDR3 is CASSSLGLARETQYF. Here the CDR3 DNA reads TGTGCCAGCAGCTCCTTAGGACTAGCGCGAGAGACCCAGTACTTC.